This T cell receptor beta chain was sequenced in a study of T cells after yellow fever vaccination. As for the study in general: When fractions had low cell numbers, they were prepared with SMART-Seq v4 Ultra Low Input.

Study results and limitations: The appearance of a small share of clonotypes in both CD4 and CD8 compartments was observed. Peaking faster, on day 5 versus 15, the secondary response was nonetheless weaker.

With respect to this clonotype: Antigen unknown.

In TCRdb, the 5' RACE reads were re-called with MiXCR into one record per CDR3 protein. This sample yields approximately 600,000 distinct CDR3 sequences, of which around 12% are seen a single time; 15% belongs to the top ten. The length of the CDR3 is 13 residues. Between the trimmed V and J ends, which lost 4 bases and 6 bases, there was a span of 9 bases. Germline V gives CDR1 KGHDR, CDR2 SFDVKD. This rearrangement joins TRBV24-1 to TRBJ2-1; D is undetermined. The sequencing here drew on PBMCs, taken on the day of the yellow fever booster vaccination. The TCR originated in a man aged 25-45 years who received the YFV17D yellow fever vaccine. CDR3 sequence: CATSDSGGNEQFF. Here the CDR3 DNA reads TGTGCCACCAGTGACTCCGGCGGCAATGAGCAGTTCTTC.